A single sample gave rise to the 27 T cell receptor beta chains below, sequenced in a study of blood T cells in healthy people across ages. A second PCR, run for about 7 to 11 cycles, used a sample-barcoded 5' primer plus a J-beta primer mix. One entry per CDR3 protein results from TCRdb running MiXCR on the 5' RACE reads. The sample includes approximately 400,000 distinct CDR3 sequences, about 49% of them seen just once. Sequenced material: blood. These receptors came from a man in his fifties or sixties in good health.

In this sample, this clonotype turned up a few times. The chain carries TRBV30 and TRBJ1-1, with a possible D match to TRBD1 (6 bases). This CDR3 region has 15 residues. CDR1 and CDR2 (germline): GTSNPN, SVGIG (reference sequence). The V end was cut by 0 bases, the J end by 1 base, with 12 bases between. CDR3 in DNA: TGTGCCTGGAGTGTATGGGGGACAACGAACACTGAAGCTTTCTTT. Residues: CAWSVWGTTNTEAFF. Based on the CDR3 plus reference TRBV30 and TRBJ1-1, the full variable domain is SQTIHQWPATLVQPVGSPLSLECTVEGTSNPNLYWYRQAAGRGLQLLFYSVGIGQISSEVPQNLSASRPQDRQFILSSKKLLLSDSGFYLCAWSVWGTTNTEAFFGQGTRLTVV.

V and J are TRBV5-1 and TRBJ2-3; D uncertain. Germline values: CDR1 SGHRS, CDR2 YFSETQ. V was pared by 2 bases and J by 1 base, with 11 bases between. The CDR3 runs to 15 residues. CDR3 residues: CASSFDRTGTDTQYF. In nucleotides, the CDR3 is TGCGCCAGCAGCTTCGACCGTACGGGCACAGATACGCAGTATTTT.

V usage is TRBV20-1 and J usage is TRBJ2-3; 10 nucleotides align to TRBD1. This CDR3 region has 13 residues. The germline V gene has CDR1 DFQATT and CDR2 SNEGSKA (reference sequence). V dropped 5 bases and J dropped 6; count of bases not matched to a gene: 5. Here the CDR3 reads CSARTGGGDTQYF. CDR3 DNA: TGCAGTGCTCGGACAGGGGGAGGGGATACGCAGTATTTT.

The chain recombines TRBV14 with TRBJ1-2; no reliable D call. V was trimmed by 4 bases and J by 3 bases, leaving 9 bases between them. The CDR3 extends over 13 amino acids. Per germline, CDR1 SGHDN and CDR2 FVKESK. The CDR3 spells CASSPTAHYGYTF. The CDR3 DNA is TGTGCCAGCAGCCCAACAGCACACTATGGCTACACCTTC. Variable domain in full (rest from reference TRBV14 and TRBJ1-2): EAGVTQFPSHSVIEKGQTVTLRCDPISGHDNLYWYRRVMGKEIKFLLHFVKESKQDESGMPNNRFLAERTGGTYSTLKVQPAELEDSGVYFCASSPTAHYGYTFGSGTRLTVV.

The V and J genes are TRBV18 and TRBJ2-4, with 7 bases aligning to TRBD2. The CDR3 consists of 16 residues. Per the germline V gene, CDR1 is KGHSH and CDR2 is LQKENI. Germline trimming cut 2 bases from V and 5 bases from J; bases unmatched to any gene: 9. CDR3 region: CASSPGGVAGQNIQYF. The CDR3 DNA reads as TGTGCCAGCTCACCAGGTGGAGTAGCGGGTCAAAACATTCAGTACTTC.

The chain joins TRBV4-2 to TRBJ1-1, with 7 bases fitting TRBD1. Per the germline V gene, CDR1 is LGHNA and CDR2 is YNFKEQ. This CDR3 is 16 amino acids long. V dropped 4 bases and J dropped 0; count of bases not matched to a gene: 8. The CDR3 spells CASSLEDRRVNTEAFF. In DNA form, the CDR3 reads TGTGCCAGCAGCCTCGAGGACAGGCGGGTGAACACTGAAGCTTTCTTT.

The chain carries TRBV7-9 and TRBJ2-3, with a tentative D call TRBD1 (5 bases). Germline V CDR1 and CDR2: SEHNR, FQNEAQ (reference sequence). This CDR3 spans 16 amino acids. Trimming removed 1 base from V and 14 bases from J, with 25 bases in between. The CDR3, as DNA: TGTGCCAGCAGCTTAGAGGCAGGGCGATTCGACAGATACGCGTATTTT. As protein: CASSLEAGRFDRYAYF. Using reference TRBV7-9 and TRBJ2-3 for the parts outside the CDR3, the full variable domain is DTGVSQNPRHKITKRGQNVTFRCDPISEHNRLYWYRQTLGQGPEFLTYFQNEAQLEKSRLLSDRFSAERPKGSFSTLEIQRTEQGDSAMYLCASSLEAGRFDRYAYFGPGTRLTVL.

V usage is TRBV28 and J usage is TRBJ2-7; 13 bases fit TRBD2. The J call may be mistaken, given a closer DNA end match to TRBJ2-4. The germline CDR1 and CDR2 sequences are MDHEN and SYDVKM. The CDR3 consists of 16 residues. The CDR3 spells CASSGGTSGIGNIQYF. CDR3 bases: TGTGCCAGCAGTGGAGGGACTAGCGGGATTGGAAACATTCAGTACTTC.

As concerns this clonotype: The conserved phenylalanine or tryptophan is not found at the CDR3 terminus, so this likely reflects a read error. It is unclear where the CDR3 begins or ends on the DNA, so no DNA is shown, and the CDR3 is as TCRdb lists it. This sequence joins TRBV20-1 and TRBJ2-1; the table's D call, TRBD1, was not checked against the DNA. The CDR3 length is 14 residues, termini included. The germline V gene encodes CDR1 DFQATT and CDR2 SNEGSKA (reference sequence). CDR3 protein: CSAAGDLGGYTFGS.

The CDR3 DNA reads as TGCAGCGTTGAAACACATGAGCAGTTCTTC. Translating gives CSVETHEQFF. The genes are TRBV29-1 and TRBJ2-1; D uncertain. The ends were cut back, 2 bases at V and 8 bases at J, with 4 bases in the middle. The CDR3 is 10 residues long. Germline V lookup: CDR1 SQVTM, CDR2 ANQGSEA.

The CDR3 reads CSARSLHEQFF. The CDR3 nucleotides read TGCAGTGCTCGTTCCTTGCATGAGCAGTTCTTC. The chain joins TRBV20-1 to TRBJ2-1; D is ambiguous. CDR3 length equals 11 residues. V gave up 5 bases and J gave up 8 bases, with 10 bases separating them. Germline V lookup: CDR1 DFQATT, CDR2 SNEGSKA (reference sequence).

This chain links TRBV10-3 with TRBJ2-1; D is unresolved. In germline, CDR1 is ENHRY, CDR2 SYGVKD. The CDR3 consists of 17 residues. Trimming shortened V by 10 bases and J by 0 bases, and 22 bases separated the two germline ends. DNA for the CDR3: TGTGCCAGCAGCCCCACACCCACAGTGAGCTCCTACAATGAGCAGTTCTTC. This translates into CASSPTPTVSSYNEQFF.

The genes are TRBV5-6 and TRBJ1-2, with 7 bases that match TRBD1. Germline CDR1 and CDR2: SGHDT and YYEEEE. This CDR3 has 15 residues. The junction had 13 bases not matched to a gene; V was cut back by 7 bases and J by 4 bases. In nucleotides, the CDR3 is TGTGCCAGCGACTTGTGGACAGGCAACCTCTATGGCTACACCTTC. Its translation is CASDLWTGNLYGYTF.

In this sample, this clonotype turned up many times. J is TRBJ2-7 and V is TRBV7-8; TRBD1 might be the D (6 bases). V was cut by 1 base and J by 4 bases, with 11 bases left in between. From germline, CDR1 is SGHVS and CDR2 FQNEAQ. The CDR3 extends over 14 amino acids. This CDR3 reads CASSLEDSSYEQYF. CDR3 DNA sequence: TGTGCCAGCAGCTTAGAGGACAGCTCGTACGAGCAGTACTTC.

This sequence joins TRBV12-3 or TRBV12-4 and TRBJ2-1; D is uncertain. With 3 bases removed from V and 4 bases from J, the gap between germline ends came to 19 bases. CDR3 length: 17 residues. The CDR3 DNA follows: TGTGCCAGCAGTTTGCCCCCTACAGCACTATCTTACAATGAGCAGTTCTTC. Protein: CASSLPPTALSYNEQFF.

There are a few counts of this clonotype. V usage is TRBV12-2 and J usage is TRBJ2-1; the D call in the table, TRBD1, was not verified against the DNA. TRBV12-2 is labeled a pseudogene. The CDR3 length is 13 residues. Here the CDR3 reads CASRLALGDEQFF. CDR3 nucleotides: TGTGCAAGTCGCTTAGCTCTGGGGGATGAGCAGTTCTTC.

This chain links TRBV27 with TRBJ2-3; D is ambiguous. The CDR3 sequence is 15 residues long. Looked up from germline, CDR1 is MNHEY and CDR2 is SMNVEV (reference sequence). V lost 2 bases and J lost 6, with 15 bases in between. The DNA of the CDR3 is TGTGCCAGCAGTTTAGGTCGACTCTCTGGGGATACGCAGTATTTT. This gives the protein CASSLGRLSGDTQYF.

J is TRBJ1-6 and V is TRBV7-8, with D possibly TRBD1 on 6 matching bases. The CDR3 loop spans 15 amino acids. Trimming cost V 5 bases and J 2 bases, with 10 bases left between them. CDR1 is SGHVS, CDR2 FQNEAQ, per germline. In nucleotides, the CDR3 is TGTGCCAGCAGCCCCGGGACAACCTATAATTCACCCCTCCACTTT. It is translated as CASSPGTTYNSPLHF. The whole variable domain, filled in from reference TRBV7-8 and TRBJ1-6, reads GAGVSQSPRYKVAKRGQDVALRCDPISGHVSLFWYQQALGQGPEFLTYFQNEAQLDKSGLPSDRFFAERPEGSVSTLKIQRTQQEDSAVYLCASSPGTTYNSPLHFGNGTRLTVT.

The V and J genes are TRBV2 and TRBJ2-1; D gene ambiguous. The CDR3 length is 15 residues. V was trimmed by 0 bases and J by 12 bases, leaving 18 bases between them. Germline V gene data show CDR1 as SNHLY and CDR2 as FYNNEI. CDR3 loop: CASSEATRLERGQFF. CDR3 coding DNA: TGTGCCAGCAGTGAAGCGACTCGTCTAGAGCGAGGGCAGTTCTTC.

The rearrangement links TRBV27 to TRBJ2-7; D gene uncertain. Germline V gene sequence: CDR1 MNHEY, CDR2 SMNVEV (reference sequence). This CDR3 has 14 residues. Trimming cost V 2 bases and J 2 bases, with 10 bases left between them. The CDR3 DNA is TGTGCCAGCAGTTTAAAGGCCCAGGCCTACGAGCAGTACTTC. Residues: CASSLKAQAYEQYF.

Worth noting for this clonotype: This may be a read error, as it is one base from a much larger clone. The CDR3 nucleotides read TGCAGTGTCAGACCGTCGTCGGGAGGGCCGAGGCGGTACTTC. This codes for CSVRPSSGGPRRYF. The chain has TRBV20-1 and TRBJ2-4, with 8 bases matching TRBD2. The CDR3 is 14 residues long. Germline CDR1 is DFQATT and CDR2 is SNEGSKA (reference sequence). The V segment lost 7 bases and the J segment 15 bases; nucleotides outside the gene matches: 20.

This chain joins TRBV24-1 and TRBJ2-3; 9 bases align to TRBD2. Germline lookup yields CDR1 KGHDR and CDR2 SFDVKD. The length of the CDR3 is 14 residues. Unmatched junction bases numbered 3, after V lost 3 bases and J lost 6 bases. The DNA of the CDR3 is TGTGCCACCAGTGATCCTGGACTAGCGGATACGCAGTATTTT. Translation: CATSDPGLADTQYF.

This clonotype was counted a few times. The V and J genes are TRBV5-1 and TRBJ2-3, with D perhaps matching TRBD2 (6 bases). This CDR3 comprises 15 residues. The V gene's germline CDR1 is SGHRS and CDR2 YFSETQ. V lost 3 bases and J 1 base, leaving 12 bases between the germline ends. The CDR3 loop reads CASSSSSGRTDTQYF. The CDR3, as DNA: TGCGCCAGCAGCTCCAGTAGCGGACGCACAGATACGCAGTATTTT.

On this clonotype itself: This is likely a read error, given that the CDR3 carries no conserved phenylalanine or tryptophan at its end. The rearrangement joins TRBV6-2 or TRBV6-3 to TRBJ2-1, with a tentative D call TRBD2 (5 bases). CDR3 length equals 15 residues. V lost 2 bases and J 0 bases, leaving 8 bases between the germline ends. Germline CDR1 and CDR2: MNHEY and SVGEGT. The CDR3 sequence is CASSYKRNSYNEQFL. The CDR3 region has the DNA TGTGCCAGCAGTTACAAGCGGAACTCCTACAATGAGCAGTTCTTA.

V gene TRBV20-1 combines with J gene TRBJ1-2, with D uncertain. V gave up 2 bases and J gave up 3 bases, with 7 bases separating them. The CDR3 loop spans 12 amino acids. Per the germline V gene, CDR1 is DFQATT and CDR2 is SNEGSKA (reference sequence). The CDR3 region has the DNA TGCAGTGCTAGATACAGATACTATGGCTACACCTTC. Its translation: CSARYRYYGYTF.

This clonotype was counted between two and nine times. J is TRBJ2-7 and V is TRBV7-2, with D tentatively TRBD1 (7 bases). The CDR3 has 15 amino acids. V shed 1 base and J shed 4 bases, with 14 bases lying between them. The germline CDR1 and CDR2 sequences are SGHTA and FQGNSA. The CDR3 DNA reads TGTGCCAGCAGCTTAGGTGCGACAGGGACTTACGAGCAGTACTTC. It encodes CASSLGATGTYEQYF.

This chain connects TRBV28 to TRBJ2-7; D ambiguous. Germline CDR1 MDHEN, CDR2 SYDVKM. CDR3 size: 11 residues. Trimming took 1 base from V and 6 from J, leaving 4 bases between them. The CDR3 DNA is TGTGCCAGCAGTTTATCCCGCGAGCAGTACTTC. Translating it yields CASSLSREQYF.